This T cell receptor (beta chain) was identified during a study of CD8+ T cells in alopecia areata listed by TCRdb under 2018. Regarding the complete study: The study used high-throughput TCRbeta sequencing to examine T cell clonal expansion in alopecia areata, in both the C3H/HeJ mouse model and human patients. Human TCRbeta sequencing covered scalp tissue and sorted CD4+ and CD8+ peripheral blood T cells from patchy and totalis/universalis alopecia areata patients and healthy controls. Clonality in the scalp was compared among normal scalp (n=4), patchy alopecia areata scalp (n=8), and alopecia totalis/universalis scalp (n=8). RNA came from the PAXgene miRNA kit for fixed scalp, the miRNeasy kit for PBMCs, and the RNeasy kit for mouse skin. immunoSEQ multiplex PCR using 35 Vbeta forward primers and 13 Jbeta reverse primers was used to amplify TCRbeta CDR3 regions. Paper-wide results and their limitations: Compared with normal scalp, lesional scalp had higher clonality and more expanded CD8+ clones, particularly in alopecia totalis/universalis, a pattern that suggests antigenic drive. TCR sequences shared between patients were less clear than in mice, possibly partly because of HLA diversity in the patient population. Unlike mouse skin, where gammadelta T cells dominate, normal human skin contains resident alphabeta T cells that get sequenced too, which complicates analysis of the scalp TCR repertoire.

To prepare the library, the immunoSEQ multiplex PCR assay was applied. For TCR sequencing, RNA was extracted from every sample and reverse transcribed into cDNA to serve as template. SuperScript III was used to make first-strand cDNA, primed with a 2:1 mix of oligo-dT and random hexamers. A synthetic immune receptor repertoire was used to measure amplification bias, and any remaining bias was corrected computationally. For the original study's pipeline: Raw reads were preprocessed to remove errors, and CDR3 was defined by IMGT conventions from the conserved cysteine to phenylalanine. Clonality was calculated as 1 minus Shannon entropy normalized by log2 of the number of productive unique TCRs. Whether each scalp clone was CD4 or CD8 was inferred by checking scalp TCRbeta sequences against the CD4 and CD8 repertoires from sorted blood. The source is immuneACCESS, and TCRdb retained only in-frame sequences with V and J called. Part of the clones is not carried over; for the studies checked, unresolved V genes explain less than half of this, and the remainder is unexplained. The V and J calls and the clone size are those of that table, but D and trimming were determined from the DNA. For this sample there are more than 95,000 clones; around 64% appear just once. The ten largest account for around 3% of the sample.

As regards this clone: Its antigen has not been determined. Within one base of it there is no much larger clone, and no base qualities were kept.

PBMCs were isolated by density centrifugation and stained for CD3, CD4 and CD8, after which CD4+ and CD8+ T cells were sorted on a FACSAria. Scalp biopsies and blood samples were obtained from unaffected controls. CDR1 and CDR2 are read off the germline V gene as SNHLY and FYNNEI. The CDR3 sequence holds 13 residues, the cysteine and phenylalanine included. Just CDR3 DNA is preserved here, 39 bases in frame from base 1. V is reduced by 6 bases and J by 6 bases, leaving a spacing of 12 bases between them. The chain uses TRBV2 and TRBJ1-5; a weak D assignment points to TRBD1 (6 bases agree). Sequencing used CD4+ T cells sorted from blood. The receptor comes from a human donor in good health. The DNA sequence follows: TGTGCCAGCAGCCCTCCCAGGGGTCAGCCCCAGCATTTT. This encodes CASSPPRGQPQHF.